The 3 T cell receptor beta chains below all came from one sample that was sequenced in a study of cytotoxic CD8 clonotypes in ibrutinib-treated CLL. Assay: immunoSEQ multiplex PCR; the TCRdb copy retains only in-frame clones and omits some. Found here are 250,000 to 350,000 clones, less than 85% of them singletons; the top ten hold around 6%. The sample consisted of PBMCs, taken at disease progression, from a patient treated with ibrutinib. The receptors were gathered from a human donor with chronic lymphocytic leukemia.

This clone was counted a single time. The chain uses TRBV15 and TRBJ2-3; perhaps TRBD1 as D (6 bases). The germline gives CDR1 LNHNV, CDR2 YYDKDF (reference sequence). The length of the CDR3 is 16 residues. The V gene lost 3 bases and the J gene lost 0 bases, with 13 bases spanning the gap. The CDR3 DNA reads TGTGCCACCAGCAGGGGACATTCACCCAGCACAGATACGCAGTATTTT. This codes for CATSRGHSPSTDTQYF.

The genes are TRBV5-1 and TRBJ2-7; 9 bases are shared with TRBD1. Germline V gene lookup returns CDR1 SGHRS and CDR2 YFSETQ. V was clipped by 7 bases and J by 8 bases; unmatched bases: 19. The length of the CDR3 is 16 residues. CDR3 DNA sequence: TGCGCCAGCCATCCAAGAGTGGGACAGGGAGCTACGAAGCAGTACTTC. Translated, it gives CASHPRVGQGATKQYF.

V is TRBV19 and J is TRBJ1-1, with 8 bases fitting TRBD1. Germline V CDR1 and CDR2: LNHDA, SQIVND (reference sequence). The CDR3 totals 14 residues. Trimming cost V 5 bases and J 4 bases; bases outside gene matches: 6. CDR3 loop: CASSPEDRATEAFF. The DNA of the CDR3 is TGTGCCAGTAGTCCGGAGGACAGGGCCACTGAAGCTTTCTTT.